This T cell receptor beta chain is drawn from a study of cytomegalovirus exposure and HLA in healthy donors. In germline, CDR1 is SGHTA, CDR2 FQGNSA. Trimming shortened V by 4 bases and J by 4 bases, and 13 bases separated the two germline ends. CDR3 length: 14 amino acids. The PCR made use of 60 Vbeta and 13 Jbeta primers. Clones were read by immunoSEQ multiplex PCR, and TCRdb kept only the in-frame ones, dropping some. The data hold around 300,000 clones, with around 65% observed a single time. The J gene is TRBJ1-1, the V gene TRBV7-2; D unclear. The clonotype was recovered from a female donor in good health and CMV-seronegative. Source material: PBMCs. The CDR3: CASSSHRAGTEAFF. CDR3 nucleotides: TGTGCCAGCAGCTCCCACCGGGCGGGCACTGAAGCTTTCTTT. The variable domain in full, with the rest retrieved from reference TRBV7-2 and TRBJ1-1, is GAGVSQSPSNKVTEKGKDVELRCDPISGHTALYWYRQSLGQGLEFLIYFQGNSAPDKSGLPSDRFSAERTGGSVSTLTIQRTQQEDSAVYLCASSSHRAGTEAFFGQGTRLTVV.